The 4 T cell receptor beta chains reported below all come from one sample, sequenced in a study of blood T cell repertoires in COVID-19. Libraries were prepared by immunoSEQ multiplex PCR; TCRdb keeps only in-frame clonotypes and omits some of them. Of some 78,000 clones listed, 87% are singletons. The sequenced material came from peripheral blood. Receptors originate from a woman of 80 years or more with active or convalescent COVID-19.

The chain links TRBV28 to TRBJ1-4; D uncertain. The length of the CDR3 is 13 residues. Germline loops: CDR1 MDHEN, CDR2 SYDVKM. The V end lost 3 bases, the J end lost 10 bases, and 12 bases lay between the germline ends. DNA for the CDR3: TGTGCCAGCAGTTTGCAGCGACGGTCAAAACTGTTTTTT. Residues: CASSLQRRSKLFF.

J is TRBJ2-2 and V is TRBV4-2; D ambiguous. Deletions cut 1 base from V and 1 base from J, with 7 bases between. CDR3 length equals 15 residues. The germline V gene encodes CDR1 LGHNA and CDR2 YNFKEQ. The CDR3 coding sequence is TGTGCCAGCAGCCAAGTAGGCGGGAACACCGGGGAGCTGTTTTTT. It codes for CASSQVGGNTGELFF.

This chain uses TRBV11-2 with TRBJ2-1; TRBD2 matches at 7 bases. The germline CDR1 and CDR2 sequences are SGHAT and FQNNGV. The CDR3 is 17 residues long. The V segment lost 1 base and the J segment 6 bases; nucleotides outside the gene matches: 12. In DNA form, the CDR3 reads TGTGCCAGCAGCTTAGGGGCCGGGACTACCCCCCGCAATGAGCAGTTCTTC. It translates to CASSLGAGTTPRNEQFF.

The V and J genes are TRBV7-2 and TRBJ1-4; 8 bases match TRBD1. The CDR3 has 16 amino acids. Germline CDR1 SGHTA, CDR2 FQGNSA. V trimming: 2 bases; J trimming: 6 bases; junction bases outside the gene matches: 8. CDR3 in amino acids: CASSLLRNRGYEKLFF. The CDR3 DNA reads TGTGCCAGCAGCTTATTGCGGAACAGGGGGTATGAAAAACTGTTTTTT.